Listed below are T cell receptor beta chains from one sample, sequenced in a study of cytomegalovirus exposure and HLA in healthy donors. Repertoires were generated with immunoSEQ multiplex PCR, while TCRdb's copy carries only in-frame clones and drops some. The sample consists of 200,000 to 250,000 clones, around 80% of them appearing once. Specimen: PBMCs. The receptor source for this set is a man between 18 and 29 years old in good health and CMV-seronegative. Both conserved end residues are part of each CDR3. D genes are given only for firm matches. Not all rows give a size; the values are once, few, many and, for expanded clones, a class.

>.|TRBV5-4|16|.|TRBJ1-2
TGTGCCAGCAGCTTGGCGTCCGGGGAACTTAACTATGGCTACACCTTC
CASSLASGELNYGYTF
>.|TRBV19|16|TRBD2|TRBJ2-1
TGTGCCAGTACCCGACGGACTAGCGGCTCCTACAATGAGCAGTTCTTC
CASTRRTSGSYNEQFF
>.|TRBV5-6|14|.|TRBJ1-5
TGTGCCAGCAGCCAGGGGCCAGGATCTCAGCCCCAGCATTTT
CASSQGPGSQPQHF
>.|TRBV30|15|TRBD2|TRBJ2-1
TGTGCCTGGAGGAGGGGACTAGCCCCGTACAATGAGCAGTTCTTC
CAWRRGLAPYNEQFF
>few|TRBV18|14|.|TRBJ1-1
TGTGCCAGCTCACCTGTGGGGGGTAACACTGAAGCTTTCTTT
CASSPVGGNTEAFF
>few|TRBV5-6|13|TRBD1|TRBJ1-1
TGTGCCAGCAGCCGAACAGGGGGCGGTGAAGCTTTCTTT
CASSRTGGGEAFF
>once|TRBV30|12|TRBD1|TRBJ1-1
TGTGCCTGGAAAATCAGGGGGCCTGAAGCTTTCTTT
CAWKIRGPEAFF
>.|TRBV19|16|TRBD1|TRBJ2-7
TGTGCCAGTAGTACCCGACCGGGACAGCTAAACTACGAGCAGTACTTC
CASSTRPGQLNYEQYF
>.|TRBV5-4|14|TRBD1|TRBJ2-5
TGTGCCAGCAGCTTGGAGGGGGCGATAGAGACCCAGTACTTC
CASSLEGAIETQYF
>.|TRBV7-9|13|.|TRBJ1-5
TGTGCCAGCAGCTCGGGGTGGAATCAGCCCCAGCATTTT
CASSSGWNQPQHF
>.|TRBV10-2|17|TRBD1|TRBJ2-6
TGCGCCAGCAGTCAATGGACAGGGGGGTCTGGGGCCAACGTCCTGACTTTC
CASSQWTGGSGANVLTF
>.|TRBV27|16|.|TRBJ2-5
TGTGCCAGCAGTTCCCGTTATTCAGGCAGAGGGGAGACCCAGTACTTC
CASSSRYSGRGETQYF
>.|TRBV7-9|17|TRBD1|TRBJ2-7
TGTGCCAGCAGCTCCCCGGGTAGAGGGGGCCCCTCCTACGAGCAGTACTTC
CASSSPGRGGPSYEQYF
>.|TRBV9|18|TRBD1|TRBJ1-4
TGTGCCAGCAGCCCAGGGACAGCCACCAGAGGGGAGGCTGAAAAACTGTTTTTT
CASSPGTATRGEAEKLFF
>.|TRBV27|18|TRBD2|TRBJ2-3
TGTGCCAGCAGTTTATCCGCCCTAGCGGGAGGGCCTCGGGATACGCAGTATTTT
CASSLSALAGGPRDTQYF
>.|TRBV6-1|14|.|TRBJ2-7
TGTGCCAGCAGGGAGACAGGTCTCTCCTACGAGCAGTACTTC
CASRETGLSYEQYF
>.|TRBV6-5|13|TRBD1|TRBJ2-7
TGTGCCAGCTCCGGGACAGGATGGTACGAGCAGTACTTC
CASSGTGWYEQYF
>.|TRBV2|15|TRBD1|TRBJ2-1
TGTGCCAGCAGTCCGGGACAGGGGGCCTGGAATGAGCAGTTCTTC
CASSPGQGAWNEQFF
>.|TRBV7-6|16|.|TRBJ2-2
TGTGCCAGCAGCCTCGCCGGGACAACGATCACCGGGGAGCTGTTTTTT
CASSLAGTTITGELFF
>.|TRBV5-6|15|TRBD1|TRBJ2-2
TGTGCCAGCAGCTTGGAGGGGGCGTTCGTCGGGGAGCTGTTTTTT
CASSLEGAFVGELFF
>.|TRBV27|16|.|TRBJ1-5
TGTGCCAGCAGTTTAACCCCGGCAGGGCAGGGCCAGCCCCAGCATTTT
CASSLTPAGQGQPQHF
>once|TRBV28|14|TRBD1|TRBJ1-2
TGTGCCAGCAGACCCGGGACAGGGGACTATGGCTACACCTTC
CASRPGTGDYGYTF
>.|TRBV30|16|TRBD2|TRBJ2-3
TGTGCCTGGAGTTTAGGGAACGGGAGGGCCGGAGATACGCAGTATTTT
CAWSLGNGRAGDTQYF
>once|TRBV6-1|15|.|TRBJ1-2
TGTGCCAGCAGTGAATCGGCAGGTTCTAACTATGGCTACACCTTC
CASSESAGSNYGYTF
>.|TRBV11-2|13|.|TRBJ2-5
TGTGCCAGCGCTCTTTCACGGGAGAACCCCCAGTACTTC
CASALSRENPQYF
>.|TRBV4-1|15|TRBD1|TRBJ1-5
TGCGCCAGCAGCCAACAGGACAGGGCCGATTATCCCCAGCATTTT
CASSQQDRADYPQHF
>.|TRBV6-1|14|.|TRBJ1-1
TGTGCCAGCAGTGAATGGAGGGGGAACACTGAAGCTTTCTTT
CASSEWRGNTEAFF
>.|TRBV13|16|TRBD1|TRBJ2-1
TGTGCCAGCAGCCCCCGGACAGGGGATGGGGACAATGAGCAGTTCTTC
CASSPRTGDGDNEQFF
>.|TRBV4-1|15|.|TRBJ2-5
TGCGCCAGCAGCCAAGATCGGCGACTAGAAGAGACCCAGTACTTC
CASSQDRRLEETQYF
>.|TRBV30|14|TRBD1|TRBJ2-2
TGTGCCTGGAGTATATGGACAGGGTCTGGGGAGCTGTTTTTT
CAWSIWTGSGELFF
>.|TRBV5-1|17|TRBD2|TRBJ2-1
TGCGCCAGCAGCTTGGGTATAGCGGGAGGGCCGACCGATGAGCAGTTCTTC
CASSLGIAGGPTDEQFF
>few|TRBV7-2|15|TRBD2|TRBJ2-7
TGTGCCAGCAGCCCAACTAGCGGGAGGGCCGTAACAAAGTACTTC
CASSPTSGRAVTKYF
>.|TRBV4-1|15|.|TRBJ1-2
TGCGCCAGCAGCCAAGAGAGGACAGCTAACTATGGCTACACCTTC
CASSQERTANYGYTF
>.|TRBV7-2|15|.|TRBJ1-5
TGTGCCAGCAGCTCAACTCCCCTCGGGGGTCAGCCCCAGCATTTT
CASSSTPLGGQPQHF
>.|TRBV18|13|.|TRBJ1-1
TGTGCCAGCTCGGACGGGGAGAACACTGAAGCTTTCTTT
CASSDGENTEAFF